Detailed here is one T cell receptor beta chain. This CDR3 has 17 residues. The germline gives CDR1 SGHNT, CDR2 YENEEA. V lost 5 bases, J lost 5 bases, and 10 bases stayed unmatched. Sequencing used immunoSEQ multiplex PCR; TCRdb keeps in-frame clones, though not all of them. The sample consists of about 100,000 clones, 75% to 95% of them appearing once. The data originate from a study of T cell changes during pregnancy in multiple sclerosis. V gene TRBV11-3 combines with J gene TRBJ2-5; TRBD2 agrees at 14 bases. The clonotype originates from a female donor with multiple sclerosis, enrolled in a pregnancy study. The source was peripheral blood, collected in the second trimester of pregnancy. The CDR3 here is CASSPGGLAGVRETQYF. For the CDR3, the DNA is TGTGCCAGCAGCCCGGGGGGACTAGCGGGAGTCCGCGAGACCCAGTACTTC.